This TCR beta chain is from a study of T cell responses to AZD1222 COVID-19 vaccine. Assay: immunoSEQ multiplex PCR; the TCRdb copy retains only in-frame clones and omits some. Counted here are roughly 34,000 clones, about 89% occurring once; the ten biggest clones make up 7%. The table lists this clone with a count of one. Germline assignment: CDR1 MGHRA and CDR2 YSYEKL. The V gene lost 4 bases and the J gene lost 3 bases, with 13 bases spanning the gap. This CDR3 is built from 15 residues. The sequencing here drew on peripheral blood, taken on day 0 of AZD1222 vaccination. This chain links TRBV4-1 with TRBJ1-5, with TRBD1 as a possible D gene (6 bases). The clonotype originates from an adult in good health. The CDR3 loop reads CASSRGQGLNQPQHF. For the CDR3, the DNA is TGCGCCAGCAGCCGAGGCCAGGGGCTCAATCAGCCCCAGCATTTT.